This entry lists 24 T cell receptor beta chains sequenced from one sample in a study of cytomegalovirus exposure and HLA in healthy donors. Amplification used 60 Vbeta primers and 13 Jbeta primers. Clones were read by immunoSEQ multiplex PCR, and TCRdb kept only the in-frame ones, dropping some. The repertoire holds some 110,000 clones, 65% to 80% seen once, with around 5% in the top ten. The sequenced material came from PBMCs. These receptors all stem from a man aged 25 to 45 in good health and CMV-seropositive.

As for this clone: The same CDR3 can be traced to other DNA sequences in this sample. The chain links TRBV7-2 to TRBJ2-7, with D unclear. The CDR3 has 13 amino acids. V was pared by 1 base and J by 4 bases, with 8 bases between. Germline V lookup: CDR1 SGHTA, CDR2 FQGNSA. This chain's CDR3 is CASSLEAEYEQYF. CDR3 nucleotides: TGTGCCAGCAGCTTAGAAGCCGAGTACGAGCAGTACTTC.

Of note for this clone: The junction and the germline gene differ at one end; a read error may be behind it. The chain combines TRBV7-6 with TRBJ1-1; D remains ambiguous. The CDR3 sequence is 15 residues long. CDR1 and CDR2 from the germline V gene are SGHVS and FNYEAQ. CDR3 residues: CASSLEAATGTEASF. CDR3 nucleotides: TGTGCCAGCAGCTTAGAAGCGGCCACGGGCACTGAAGCTTCCTTT.

J is TRBJ1-5 and V is TRBV2; 8 nucleotides match TRBD1. The V and J ends lost 6 bases and 6 bases, in that order; junction bases with no gene match: 13. The germline V gene encodes CDR1 SNHLY and CDR2 FYNNEI. The CDR3 sequence is 16 residues long. CDR3 DNA: TGTGCCAGCAGCGAGGGGGCGTCAGGGGGCGGTCAGCCCCAGCATTTT. Translating it yields CASSEGASGGGQPQHF. Full variable domain (missing parts from reference TRBV2 and TRBJ1-5): EPEVTQTPSHQVTQMGQEVILRCVPISNHLYFYWYRQILGQKVEFLVSFYNNEISEKSEIFDDQFSVERPDGSNFTLKIRSTKLEDSAMYFCASSEGASGGGQPQHFGDGTRLSIL.

This chain joins TRBV11-2 and TRBJ1-1; TRBD1 might be the D (6 bases). This CDR3 comprises 15 residues. CDR1 is SGHAT and CDR2 is FQNNGV in the germline V gene. Deletions cut 0 bases from V and 4 bases from J, with 12 bases between. The CDR3 region has the DNA TGTGCCAGCAGCTTAGATCCTACAGGGAGCACTGAAGCTTTCTTT. Translating gives CASSLDPTGSTEAFF.

This clone was seen a handful of times. The chain uses TRBV6-6 and TRBJ2-5; D is ambiguous. Germline V gives CDR1 MNHNY, CDR2 SVGAGI (reference sequence). This CDR3 spans 12 amino acids. The V and J ends lost 4 bases and 2 bases respectively, with 5 bases between them. CDR3 nucleotide sequence: TGTGCCAGCAGTTGGCTTCAAGAGACCCAGTACTTC. Translating it yields CASSWLQETQYF.

This clone was detected only a few times. J is TRBJ1-1 and V is TRBV10-1; 7 nucleotides match TRBD1. CDR1 WNHNN and CDR2 SYGVQD come from the germline V gene (reference sequence). The CDR3 totals 13 residues. With V trimmed by 6 bases and J by 3 bases, 4 bases remained unmatched. The CDR3 region is CASRSRGHTEAFF. CDR3 DNA: TGCGCCAGCAGGAGTAGGGGGCACACTGAAGCTTTCTTT.

The chain couples TRBV6-6 to TRBJ2-1, with 7 positions matching TRBD1. V gave up 2 bases and J gave up 6 bases; unmatched junction bases: 1. The CDR3 consists of 13 residues. Germline CDR1 and CDR2: MNHNY and SVGAGI (reference sequence). The CDR3 protein is CASSYAGGNEQFF. As DNA, the CDR3 is TGTGCCAGCAGTTACGCAGGGGGCAATGAGCAGTTCTTC.

J is TRBJ2-3 and V is TRBV12-5; no definite D call. Germline lookup yields CDR1 LGHNT and CDR2 FRNRAP. V was trimmed by 2 bases and J by 6 bases, leaving 3 bases between them. The length of the CDR3 is 11 residues. CDR3 sequence: CASGLSDTQYF. CDR3 sequence (DNA): TGTGCTAGTGGTTTGTCGGATACGCAGTATTTT.

The rearrangement joins TRBV2 to TRBJ1-1; D is uncertain. V was clipped by 3 bases and J by 4 bases, with 6 bases between them. CDR1 and CDR2 from the germline V gene are SNHLY and FYNNEI. This CDR3 has 12 residues. CDR3 nucleotide sequence: TGTGCCAGCAGTGAGTTCATCACTGAAGCTTTCTTT. Its translation: CASSEFITEAFF.

This chain links TRBV7-9 with TRBJ1-1, with a possible D match to TRBD1 (6 bases). The CDR3 has 13 amino acids. CDR1 is SEHNR, CDR2 FQNEAQ, per germline (reference sequence). V lost 5 bases to trimming and J lost 2 bases, with 9 bases between them. CDR3 protein: CASSQDSNTEAFF. DNA for the CDR3: TGTGCCAGCAGCCAGGACAGTAACACTGAAGCTTTCTTT. The whole variable domain, remainder taken from reference TRBV7-9 and TRBJ1-1, is DTGVSQNPRHKITKRGQNVTFRCDPISEHNRLYWYRQTLGQGPEFLTYFQNEAQLEKSRLLSDRFSAERPKGSFSTLEIQRTEQGDSAMYLCASSQDSNTEAFFGQGTRLTVV.

CDR3 in amino acids: CASSYVGQGDTEAFF. The CDR3 coding sequence is TGTGCCAGCAGTTACGTAGGACAGGGGGACACTGAAGCTTTCTTT. This sequence joins TRBV6-5 and TRBJ1-1; 10 bases map to TRBD1. Germline-derived CDR1 and CDR2 are MNHEY and SVGAGI. With 2 bases clipped from V and 3 bases from J, the junction kept 3 bases outside the gene matches. The CDR3 sequence is 15 residues long.

V usage is TRBV4-2 and J usage is TRBJ2-3; tentatively, D is TRBD2 (5 bases). The CDR3 contains 16 residues. Germline lookup yields CDR1 LGHNA and CDR2 YNFKEQ. V shed 0 bases and J shed 2 bases, with 12 bases lying between them. The CDR3 sequence: CASSQEEGYNTDTQYF. The DNA of the CDR3 is TGTGCCAGCAGCCAAGAAGAGGGCTACAACACAGATACGCAGTATTTT.

The V gene is TRBV7-8, the J gene TRBJ1-5, with 7 positions matching TRBD1. The ends lost 1 base at V and 3 bases at J; junction bases unmatched: 9. The CDR3 consists of 17 residues. Germline CDR1 reads SGHVS; CDR2 reads FQNEAQ. Written as DNA, the CDR3 is TGTGCCAGCAGCTTAGTCGCCGGGACAGCTTTCAATCAGCCCCAGCATTTT. It is translated as CASSLVAGTAFNQPQHF.

This clone was recorded a few times. For the CDR3, the DNA is TGTGCCAGCAGTTGGAACAGGTACAATGAGCAGTTCTTC. It yields the protein CASSWNRYNEQFF. The chain joins TRBV27 to TRBJ2-1; a possible D gene is TRBD1 (5 bases). Germline CDR1 reads MNHEY; CDR2 reads SMNVEV (reference sequence). The CDR3 totals 13 residues. With 4 bases removed from V and 4 bases from J, the gap between germline ends came to 8 bases.

This clone occurred a few times. This chain joins TRBV5-1 and TRBJ1-1; D call uncertain. The germline CDR1 and CDR2 sequences are SGHRS and YFSETQ. V was cut by 4 bases and J by 7 bases, with 14 bases left in between. The CDR3 runs 13 residues. DNA for the CDR3: TGCGCCAGCAGCCTCCGGGAGAGCGGTGAAGCTTTCTTT. This sequence encodes CASSLRESGEAFF.

The chain joins TRBV6-6 to TRBJ1-1; D not resolved. Germline values: CDR1 MNHNY, CDR2 SVGAGI (reference sequence). Trimming removed 6 bases at V and 9 bases at J, with 17 bases between. CDR3 length equals 13 residues. In nucleotides, the CDR3 is TGTGCCAGCAGCCCCGACATTAGCGGGAAAGCTTTCTTT. Its translation: CASSPDISGKAFF.

This rearrangement joins TRBV29-1 to TRBJ1-2; D may be TRBD1 (5 bases). V lost 1 base, J lost 8 bases, and 20 bases lay in between. The CDR3 is 15 amino acids. The germline V gene encodes CDR1 SQVTM and CDR2 ANQGSEA. In DNA, the CDR3 is TGCAGCGTTGAAGGCTTAGGTAGGGGTTCAGCGGGCTACACCTTC. Translation: CSVEGLGRGSAGYTF.

This chain uses TRBV4-3 with TRBJ1-2; D possibly corresponds to TRBD1 (6 bases). Germline-derived CDR1 and CDR2 are LGHNA and YSLEER. Trimming shortened V by 0 bases and J by 8 bases, and 19 bases separated the two germline ends. The CDR3 runs 16 residues. As DNA, the CDR3 is TGCGCCAGCAGCCAAGAACTGAACAGGGCGGTTCACGGCTACACCTTC. Encoded protein: CASSQELNRAVHGYTF.

The gene calls are TRBV6-5 and TRBJ1-5, with 8 nucleotides matching TRBD1. The ends lost 4 bases at V and 2 bases at J; junction bases unmatched: 4. Germline V gene lookup returns CDR1 MNHEY and CDR2 SVGAGI. CDR3 length: 15 residues. CDR3 amino acids: CASSSGTGRNQPQHF. DNA for the CDR3: TGTGCCAGCAGTTCCGGGACAGGACGCAATCAGCCCCAGCATTTT.

CDR3 residues: CASSEQGLYGYTF. In nucleotides, the CDR3 is TGTGCCAGCAGCGAGCAGGGCCTCTATGGCTACACCTTC. The V call is TRBV7-8, the J call TRBJ1-2; a weak D match, TRBD1 (5 bases). Trimming cost V 5 bases and J 4 bases, with 11 bases left between them. Germline V gene sequence: CDR1 SGHVS, CDR2 FQNEAQ. CDR3 length equals 13 residues.

The DNA for the CDR3 is TGTGCCAGCACCCCCGGGACAGAAAATTCACCCCTCCACTTT. As protein: CASTPGTENSPLHF. This chain joins TRBV6-1 and TRBJ1-6, with 7 bases that match TRBD1. Per the germline V gene, CDR1 is MNHNS and CDR2 is SASEGT. This CDR3 region has 14 residues. The trim removed 7 bases at V and 7 bases at J, leaving 7 bases unmatched.

The rearrangement links TRBV5-1 to TRBJ1-1; unclear D gene. CDR3 length: 14 residues. With 7 bases removed from V and 1 base from J, the gap between germline ends came to 14 bases. The germline V gene encodes CDR1 SGHRS and CDR2 YFSETQ. The CDR3 DNA reads as TGCGCCAGCCGTAGAGGCGGCAAGAACACTGAAGCTTTCTTT. Amino acids: CASRRGGKNTEAFF.

The rearrangement uses TRBV4-2 and TRBJ1-6; 7 nucleotides match TRBD1. This CDR3 has 18 amino acids. V was pared by 3 bases and J by 9 bases, with 17 bases of the junction left unmatched. Per the germline V gene, CDR1 is LGHNA and CDR2 is YNFKEQ. The CDR3: CASSHLTPRQGRPSPLHF. In DNA, the CDR3 is TGTGCCAGCAGCCACCTGACGCCGAGACAGGGAAGGCCTTCACCCCTCCACTTT.

V and J are TRBV5-6 and TRBJ2-2; 8 positions agree with TRBD1. The CDR3 loop spans 16 amino acids. V trimming: 7 bases; J trimming: 1 base; junction bases outside the gene matches: 9. Germline values: CDR1 SGHDT, CDR2 YYEEEE. The CDR3 loop is CASYHSGGRNTGELFF. For the CDR3, the DNA is TGTGCCAGCTATCATTCAGGGGGCAGGAACACCGGGGAGCTGTTTTTT.